This T cell receptor (beta chain) stems from a study of EBV T-cell therapy then PD-1 blockade in nasopharyngeal carcinoma (dated by TCRdb to about 2021). The sample's treatment or condition, from its label and the paper: AdE1-LMPpoly-expanded autologous EBV-specific T-cell therapy followed by anti-PD-1 nivolumab. Comment on this clone: The specificity of this receptor is unknown. No per-base quality is available; no much larger clone lies one base away.

From a lookup of the germline V gene, CDR1 and CDR2 are SGDLS and YYNGEE. From its cysteine to its phenylalanine, the CDR3 spans 14 amino acids. Of all the DNA, just the CDR3 is kept, 42 bases in frame from base 1. V lost 1 base and J lost 4 bases; the stretch between them is 12 bases long. The Qiagen DNeasy Kit was used to extract genomic DNA from the sorted cells. The immunoSEQ platform was used for deep sequencing of the TCR beta chain. Per the source publication's procedure: The immunoSEQ Analyzer software was used to analyze the repertoire data. The table was pulled from immuneACCESS by TCRdb, which kept in-frame rearrangements only. Such tables lose some clones; where checked, under half of the loss comes from unresolved V genes, and the rest has no known cause. Clone size and the V and J calls come from that table; the DNA yielded D and trimming. Counted in this sample were under 20,000 clones; roughly 84% of them appeared once. The ten top clones hold approximately 31% of the sample.

This sample comprised CD8+ T cells from blood, obtained at roughly day 34 from a patient whose treatment included autologous EBV-specific T cells and nivolumab. The TCR comes from a man aged 40-50 years with nasopharyngeal carcinoma. The receptor chain draws on TRBV9 and TRBJ2-7; the D gene cannot be resolved reliably. The DNA is as follows: TGTGCCAGCAGCGTATTTCCCGACGCTTACGAGCAGTACTTC. Its protein reads: CASSVFPDAYEQYF.